The following is a T cell receptor beta chain sequence with its context. This clone showed up just a few times. The clone's antigen remains unknown. Nothing much larger sits one base from this clone, and base qualities are not available. The immunoSEQ Assay, a bias-controlled multiplex PCR, was used to amplify TCRbeta CDR3 regions from genomic DNA. On the study's bioinformatics: The number of nucleated cells in each sample was estimated from the amplification of reference gene primers within the assay. Sequence reads were collapsed and filtered to measure the absolute abundance of every unique TCRbeta CDR3 rearrangement. For each sample, productive Simpson clonality was calculated as the square root of Simpson's diversity index over productive rearrangements. Not all clones reach the TCRdb copy of this immuneACCESS table, which keeps in-frame sequences only. Checked studies attribute under half of the gap to unresolved V genes and leave the rest unexplained. Clone size and V and J calls were adopted from that table, with D and trimming inferred from the DNA. The sample profile shows about 30,000 clones; 75% to 85% of them were found once. The ten top clones hold under 8.5% of the sample.

The collaborating institutions used their own protocols to collect whole blood in K2EDTA tubes. For TCRbeta analysis, collaborator samples were shipped as frozen whole blood, as isolated PBMCs, or as DNA extracted from either sample type. The sample belongs to a study of blood T cell repertoires in COVID-19 (dated by TCRdb to about 2020). About the study as a whole: The collaborator samples originated in the United States, Italy and Spain and spanned the acute and convalescent phases of COVID-19. The material from the prospective study consisted of cDNA or gDNA derived from T cells, B-cell-depleted T cells, or PBMCs. The dataset comprised deeply sampled blood TCRbeta repertoires from subjects exposed to, actively infected with, or recovered from COVID-19. A freely available public database, intended as a resource for researchers studying the immune response to SARS-CoV-2, is where the repertoires were released. Samples were obtained from the ongoing ImmuneRACE study (first 160 participants) and from over 1,000 subjects provided by 6 global collaborators. A de-identified subject ID, COVID-19 status, age in years and sex were almost always included in the sample metadata. Where available, HLA class I and class II types were obtained from metadata supplied by the sample provider rather than from assay-based typing.

The germline V gene (reference sequence) specifies LNHDA as CDR1 and SQIVND as CDR2. The CDR3 sequence holds 13 residues, the cysteine and phenylalanine included. Only the CDR3 part of the read is kept: 39 bases, read in frame from the first base. The V and J ends are trimmed by 6 bases and 8 bases, leaving 14 bases between them. Points the paper makes about the study in general: The amount of clinical and demographic metadata varied by source and participant and was provided uncurated.

The V gene is TRBV19 and the J gene is TRBJ2-4; possibly the D gene is TRBD2, per 5 matching bases. Sequenced material: peripheral blood. This TCR was sampled from a man in his sixties with active COVID-19. The CDR3 protein sequence reads: CASSSTGGHIQYF. The DNA sequence follows: TGTGCCAGTAGCTCTACCGGAGGACACATTCAGTACTTC. The full variable domain, with segments outside the CDR3 supplied by the reference TRBV19 and TRBJ2-4 proteins, appears as DGGITQSPKYLFRKEGQNVTLSCEQNLNHDAMYWYRQDPGQGLRLIYYSQIVNDFQKGDIAEGYSVSREKKESFPLTVTSAQKNPTAFYLCASSSTGGHIQYFGAGTRLSVL.